A single sample gave rise to the 7 T cell receptor beta chains below, sequenced in a study of blood T cell repertoires in COVID-19. Assay used: immunoSEQ multiplex PCR; TCRdb lists only in-frame clones, some missing. Among 100,000 to 150,000 clones listed, about 80% were seen once. The specimen was peripheral blood. Receptor source: a human donor in a cohort sampled during active COVID-19.

The gene calls are TRBV7-2 and TRBJ2-5, with 7 positions matching TRBD2. Germline V lookup: CDR1 SGHTA, CDR2 FQGNSA. Trimming cost V 5 bases and J 7 bases; bases outside gene matches: 16. This CDR3 has 16 amino acids. CDR3 in DNA: TGTGCCAGCAGCCCCTATCCCAGGCTAGCGGCCCCGACCCAGTACTTC. As protein: CASSPYPRLAAPTQYF.

This clone was seen more than once but under ten times. This chain uses TRBV3-1 (or the pseudogene TRBV3-2) with TRBJ1-1; D may be TRBD1 (5 bases). Germline CDR1 and CDR2: LGHDT and YNNKEL (reference sequence). V shed 1 base and J shed 8 bases, with 5 bases lying between them. The CDR3 runs to 11 residues. CDR3 DNA sequence: TGTGCCAGCAGCCAAGGGGGCGAAGCTTTCTTT. This codes for CASSQGGEAFF.

J is TRBJ2-2 and V is TRBV7-9; TRBD1 agrees at 11 bases. Looked up from germline, CDR1 is SEHNR and CDR2 is FQNEAQ (reference sequence). Trimming took 6 bases from V and 7 from J; bases not matched to a gene: 7. This CDR3 has 15 amino acids. CDR3 nucleotide sequence: TGTGCCAGCAGATCCGGGACAGGGGGAGTCGGGGAGCTGTTTTTT. It yields the protein CASRSGTGGVGELFF.

This clone appeared a single time. The chain carries TRBV18 and TRBJ1-1; no firm D call. Looked up from germline, CDR1 is KGHSH and CDR2 is LQKENI. The CDR3 is made up of 14 amino acids. Trimming took 3 bases from V and 2 from J, leaving 10 bases between them. DNA for the CDR3: TGTGCCAGCTCACCTTCGGGTGGAAACACTGAAGCTTTCTTT. It is translated as CASSPSGGNTEAFF.

A few counts support this clone. The genes are TRBV9 and TRBJ1-6; TRBD1 matches at 10 bases. Germline V CDR1 and CDR2: SGDLS, YYNGEE. The CDR3 is 15 amino acids. After removal of 0 bases from V and 9 bases from J, the junction contained 3 bases not matched to a gene. The CDR3 nucleotides read TGTGCCAGCAGCGTAGAGGACAGGGGGGGTTCACCCCTCCACTTT. Protein product: CASSVEDRGGSPLHF.

V gene TRBV10-3 combines with J gene TRBJ1-2; no clear D gene. V lost 6 bases and J lost 5, with 4 bases in between. The CDR3 length is 10 residues. Germline V lookup: CDR1 ENHRY, CDR2 SYGVKD. Here the CDR3 reads CAIRQYGYTF. In DNA form, the CDR3 reads TGTGCCATCAGACAGTATGGCTACACCTTC.

The count of this clone is one. DNA for the CDR3: TGTGCCAGCAGAACAGGGGGAAGCAATCAGCCCCAGCATTTT. Protein product: CASRTGGSNQPQHF. This rearrangement joins TRBV2 to TRBJ1-5; the match to TRBD1 covers 8 bases. Unmatched junction bases numbered 2, after V lost 6 bases and J lost 1 base. The germline V gene encodes CDR1 SNHLY and CDR2 FYNNEI. There are 14 residues in the CDR3.